This is a list of T cell receptor beta chains from one sample in a study of CDR3 diversity in severe acne. TCRdb re-derived calls from the PCR reads in MiXCR, one entry per CDR3 protein. The sample carries under 95,000 distinct CDR3 sequences, about 52% recorded once. The sample consisted of blood. The source is a male donor in good health, serving as a control. The conserved cysteine and the conserved F or W are not part of the CDR3 here.

TRBV28,TRBJ2-7,ASRPTGGAYEQY
TRBV16,TRBJ2-5,ASSRSWTGQETQY
TRBV12-3/TRBV12-4,TRBJ1-1,ASSHPREARAEAF
TRBV4-1,TRBJ1-6,ASSQIGTGDNSPLH
TRBV2,TRBJ1-1,ASTDTNTEAF
TRBV7-9,TRBJ1-1,ASSTRTGKDTEAF
TRBV6-6,TRBJ1-4,ASTVTGRTPEKLF
TRBV30,TRBJ2-1,AWSGQGYYNEQF
TRBV19,TRBJ2-2,ASSMLAGSAGELF
TRBV24-1,TRBJ2-7,ATPVSGLAGKQY
TRBV25-1,TRBJ2-7,ASSEVRGADSYEQY
TRBV10-3,TRBJ1-2,AISDRQNFYGYT
TRBV25-1,TRBJ2-5,ASSERANREEQY
TRBV19,TRBJ1-2,AWSVGNGYT
TRBV7-9,TRBJ2-7,ASSPWTSGSSYEQY
TRBV7-6,TRBJ2-7,ASSTGTKEQY
TRBV20-1,TRBJ2-1,SAHGQLAGDYNEQF
TRBV24-1,TRBJ1-5,ATSDQDGNQPQH
TRBV19,TRBJ2-7,ASSVSLAGSYEQY
TRBV5-1,TRBJ1-2,ASSLAQGARDYGYT
TRBV20-1,TRBJ2-7,SARDPRAGQSSDEQY
TRBV15,TRBJ1-5,ATSEGGGTQDKKSTDTQH
TRBV7-9,NA,ASSLGGLAGNEQF
TRBV7-9,TRBJ2-3,ASSLAGLSTDTQY
TRBV5-5,TRBJ2-7,ASSQTHSYEQY
TRBV5-4,TRBJ2-7,ASSFGTGGYEQY
TRBV7-9,TRBJ2-3,ASEPRTDTQY
TRBV10-3,TRBJ1-1,ASSLFGGVPEAF
TRBV29-1,TRBJ1-3,SVRDTTGNTIY
TRBV20-1,TRBJ1-5,SAQITGVGQPQH
TRBV25-1,TRBJ2-5,ASSEAGGSKTQY
TRBV2,TRBJ1-6,ASSEYFGVLNSPLH
TRBV7-8,TRBJ2-7,ASSQDGDRGPYEQY
TRBV6-5,TRBJ2-7,ASSYRWFGYEQY
TRBV12-3/TRBV12-4,TRBJ2-7,ASSPRAGPYEQY
TRBV4-2,TRBJ2-5,ASSPPTRETQY
TRBV12-3/TRBV12-4,TRBJ1-2,ASSPRIWDLANYGYT
TRBV5-1,TRBJ2-7,ASSRTSSAYEQY
TRBV20-1,TRBJ2-7,SASDSTGTYEQY
TRBV29-1,TRBJ2-7,SVGWTSDTYEQY
TRBV24-1,TRBJ1-2,ATSDNRASRGYT
TRBV13,TRBJ2-3,ASSLGTSGGGTDTQY